A selection of T cell receptor beta chains follows, all from one sample in a study of blood T cell repertoires in COVID-19. Using immunoSEQ multiplex PCR, the repertoire was profiled, and TCRdb retains in-frame clones only, with some absent. The table has 55,000 to 70,000 clones, about 91% seen once. Specimen: peripheral blood. Receptors originate from a man between 35 and 55 years old with COVID-19, enrolled during active disease. CDR3s include the opening cysteine and the closing phenylalanine or tryptophan. A D gene is named only where the DNA matches it firmly. The size entry is marked missing in some rows and otherwise reads once, few, many or a size class.

J gene | D gene | V gene | clone size | CDR3 protein | CDR3 DNA
TRBJ2-5 | TRBD2 | TRBV5-6 | - | CASSLPRLAGAQETQYF | TGTGCCAGCAGCTTGCCACGACTAGCGGGGGCTCAAGAGACCCAGTACTTC
TRBJ1-2 | TRBD1 | TRBV7-9 | - | CASSLQGGNYGYTF | TGTGCCAGCAGCCTACAGGGGGGGAACTATGGCTACACCTTC
TRBJ1-2 | - | TRBV11-2 | - | CASSLDPAGNYGYTF | TGTGCCAGCAGCTTAGACCCCGCGGGGAACTATGGCTACACCTTC
TRBJ2-7 | - | TRBV5-1 | - | CASSESGHYEQYF | TGCGCCAGCAGCGAGTCAGGGCACTACGAGCAGTACTTC
TRBJ1-5 | - | TRBV28 | - | CASSSTSLSNQPQHF | TGTGCCAGCAGTTCGACAAGTTTAAGCAATCAGCCCCAGCATTTT
TRBJ1-1 | - | TRBV6-5 | - | CASSYSTVNTEAFF | TGTGCCAGCAGTTACAGTACAGTAAACACTGAAGCTTTCTTT
TRBJ2-5 | - | TRBV12-3/TRBV12-4 | - | CASSFGVQETQYF | TGTGCCAGCAGTTTCGGGGTACAAGAGACCCAGTACTTC
TRBJ1-2 | - | TRBV12-3/TRBV12-4 | - | CASSRGPVPGYTF | TGTGCCAGCAGTCGTGGCCCAGTTCCTGGCTACACCTTC
TRBJ1-1 | - | TRBV28 | few | CASSFLGQEGNTEAFF | TGTGCCAGCAGTTTTTTGGGGCAGGAGGGGAACACTGAAGCTTTCTTT
TRBJ2-5 | TRBD2 | TRBV24-1 | - | CATSDAREGETQYF | TGTGCCACCAGTGACGCCAGGGAGGGAGAGACCCAGTACTTC
TRBJ2-7 | - | TRBV7-2 | - | CASSLSRALGEQYF | TGTGCCAGCAGCTTAAGCAGGGCTCTCGGCGAGCAGTACTTC
TRBJ2-5 | - | TRBV5-1 | - | CASSYAFETTRKETQYF | TGCGCCAGCAGCTATGCTTTTGAGACCACCAGGAAAGAGACCCAGTACTTC
TRBJ2-5 | - | TRBV4-1 | - | CASSQDTDFQETQYF | TGCGCCAGCAGCCAAGATACGGACTTCCAAGAGACCCAGTACTTC
TRBJ2-1 | TRBD2 | TRBV7-9 | - | CASSRRGGQEDEQFF | TGTGCCAGCAGCCGGCGCGGGGGGCAGGAGGATGAGCAGTTCTTC
TRBJ2-2 | - | TRBV5-1 | - | CASSFVRQANTGELFF | TGCGCCAGCAGCTTCGTTCGACAGGCCAACACCGGGGAGCTGTTTTTT
TRBJ2-3 | - | TRBV25-1 | - | CASSGEDTQYF | TGTGCCAGCAGTGGCGAGGATACGCAGTATTTT
TRBJ1-1 | TRBD1 | TRBV10-3 | - | CAISERQGEANTEAFF | TGTGCCATCAGTGAGCGGCAGGGGGAGGCGAACACTGAAGCTTTCTTT
TRBJ2-3 | TRBD2 | TRBV27 | - | CASSWREGEPRTDTQYF | TGTGCCAGCAGTTGGAGGGAGGGAGAACCGCGCACAGATACGCAGTATTTT
TRBJ1-2 | - | TRBV19 | few | CASSMGLRAGYHTGYTF | TGTGCCAGTAGTATGGGCCTGAGGGCAGGATACCATACTGGCTACACCTTC
TRBJ1-2 | TRBD1 | TRBV28 | - | CASRTGGDGYTF | TGTGCCAGCCGGACAGGGGGCGACGGCTACACCTTC
TRBJ2-7 | TRBD1 | TRBV2 | - | CASRQGAPYEQYF | TGTGCCAGCAGGCAGGGGGCCCCCTACGAGCAGTACTTC
TRBJ2-2 | TRBD2 | TRBV3-1/TRBV3-2 | - | CASSHTSGGANGELFF | TGTGCCAGCAGCCATACTAGCGGGGGGGCGAACGGGGAGCTGTTTTTT
TRBJ1-1 | TRBD1 | TRBV7-3 | - | CASSPQGGREWSTEAFF | TGTGCCAGCAGCCCCCAGGGGGGCAGGGAGTGGAGCACTGAAGCTTTCTTT
TRBJ1-5 | - | TRBV19 | - | CASSLTPNQPQHF | TGTGCCAGTAGCCTTACACCCAATCAGCCCCAGCATTTT
TRBJ2-2 | TRBD2 | TRBV5-1 | - | CASSLTGLAGTGELFF | TGCGCCAGCAGCTTGACCGGACTAGCGGGAACCGGGGAGCTGTTTTTT
TRBJ2-3 | TRBD1 | TRBV7-3 | once | CASSFQGAGDTQYF | TGTGCCAGCAGCTTTCAGGGGGCTGGGGATACGCAGTATTTT
TRBJ2-6 | - | TRBV25-1 | - | CASSTDRSGANVLTF | TGTGCCAGCAGTACAGACAGGTCTGGGGCCAACGTCCTGACTTTC
TRBJ1-1 | TRBD1 | TRBV2 | - | CASLGQGGTEAFF | TGTGCCAGCTTAGGACAGGGGGGTACTGAAGCTTTCTTT
TRBJ2-5 | TRBD1 | TRBV7-7 | - | CASSLGGWETQYF | TGTGCCAGCAGCCTAGGGGGCTGGGAGACCCAGTACTTC
TRBJ1-1 | - | TRBV12-3/TRBV12-4 | - | CASTRQMNTEAFF | TGTGCCAGCACCAGACAGATGAACACTGAAGCTTTCTTT
TRBJ2-1 | TRBD1 | TRBV5-4 | - | CASSLGTGTGVNEQFF | TGTGCCAGCAGCTTGGGGACCGGGACAGGGGTCAATGAGCAGTTCTTC
TRBJ2-6 | - | TRBV2 | - | CASSVGGPGANVLTF | TGTGCCAGCAGCGTAGGTGGGCCTGGGGCCAACGTCCTGACTTTC